This entry lists 32 T cell receptor beta chains sequenced from one sample in a study of cytomegalovirus exposure and HLA in healthy donors. Using immunoSEQ multiplex PCR, the repertoire was profiled, and TCRdb retains in-frame clones only, with some absent. This sample has about 64,000 clones, with over 85% found just once. The material sequenced was PBMCs. The receptors derive from a woman aged 18-30 years in good health and CMV-seropositive.

The rearrangement joins TRBV9 to TRBJ1-5, with unresolved D. Trimming took off 2 bases at V and 0 bases at J, with 9 bases between the two ends. Per the germline V gene, CDR1 is SGDLS and CDR2 is YYNGEE. The CDR3 extends over 15 amino acids. This chain's CDR3 is CASSVSPYSNQPQHF. CDR3 coding DNA: TGTGCCAGCAGCGTTAGCCCCTATAGCAATCAGCCCCAGCATTTT.

The chain uses TRBV15 and TRBJ1-4; TRBD1 aligns across 8 bases. The CDR3 runs to 17 residues. From germline, CDR1 is LNHNV and CDR2 YYDKDF (reference sequence). V lost 4 bases and J lost 8; bases outside the gene matches: 15. The CDR3 loop reads CATSKDLDRGVGEKLFF. In DNA form, the CDR3 reads TGTGCCACCAGCAAAGATCTCGACAGGGGAGTTGGAGAAAAACTGTTTTTT.

This chain joins TRBV12-5 and TRBJ1-1; unclear D gene. This CDR3 is 17 amino acids long. The germline V and J ends were trimmed by 1 base and 8 bases, with 23 bases remaining between them. The germline V gene has CDR1 LGHNT and CDR2 FRNRAP. DNA for the CDR3: TGTGCTAGTGGTTTGGAAGAACAGCTATTAAGTCCCAGCGAAGCTTTCTTT. It is translated as CASGLEEQLLSPSEAFF.

This clone was counted a few times. One end of the junction varies from germline; a read error may be responsible. The genes are TRBV29-1 and TRBJ1-3; TRBD1 agrees at 7 bases. Germline CDR1 and CDR2: SQVTM and ANQGSEA. The CDR3 sequence is 12 residues long. CDR3 nucleotides: TGCAGCGTTGGGGACAGCCCAGGGATAGTGGATTTT. Translating it yields CSVGDSPGIVDF.

The chain combines TRBV7-2 with TRBJ2-1; the D gene is possibly TRBD1 (5 bases). Per the germline V gene, CDR1 is SGHTA and CDR2 is FQGNSA. This CDR3 is 12 amino acids long. The germline V and J ends were trimmed by 4 bases and 7 bases, with 8 bases remaining between them. The DNA of the CDR3 is TGTGCCAGCAGCTCTCAGGGTAATGAGCAGTTCTTC. It is translated as CASSSQGNEQFF. The variable domain in full, completed from reference TRBV7-2 and TRBJ2-1, reads GAGVSQSPSNKVTEKGKDVELRCDPISGHTALYWYRQSLGQGLEFLIYFQGNSAPDKSGLPSDRFSAERTGGSVSTLTIQRTQQEDSAVYLCASSSQGNEQFFGPGTRLTVL.

The chain recombines TRBV19 with TRBJ1-4; D perhaps matches TRBD1 (6 bases). V gave up 4 bases and J gave up 0 bases, with 9 bases separating them. Germline V gene sequence: CDR1 LNHDA, CDR2 SQIVND (reference sequence). The CDR3 runs 15 residues. For the CDR3, the DNA is TGTGCCAGTAGTACCCGACAGGCAACTAATGAAAAACTGTTTTTT. It encodes CASSTRQATNEKLFF.

The chain couples TRBV5-4 to TRBJ2-2; 9 bases fit TRBD2. The V segment lost 3 bases and the J segment 0 bases; nucleotides outside the gene matches: 6. This CDR3 has 17 amino acids. The germline CDR1 and CDR2 sequences are SGHNT and YYREEE (reference sequence). The CDR3 sequence is CASSSGPSGANTGELFF. In DNA form, the CDR3 reads TGTGCCAGCAGCTCGGGGCCTAGCGGGGCGAACACCGGGGAGCTGTTTTTT.

The gene calls are TRBV14 and TRBJ2-3; TRBD2 matches at 8 bases. The CDR3 is made up of 15 amino acids. The germline gives CDR1 SGHDN, CDR2 FVKESK. V was pared by 1 base and J by 0 bases, with 0 bases of the junction left unmatched. In DNA, the CDR3 is TGTGCCAGCAGCCAAGCGGGAGGGAGCACAGATACGCAGTATTTT. Residues: CASSQAGGSTDTQYF.

Here the CDR3 reads CASRLIASTDTQYF. As DNA, the CDR3 is TGCGCCAGCAGGTTAATAGCTAGCACAGATACGCAGTATTTT. This chain links TRBV5-1 with TRBJ2-3; no firm D call. Trimming removed 5 bases from V and 0 bases from J, with 10 bases in between. This CDR3 contains 14 residues. Looked up from germline, CDR1 is SGHRS and CDR2 is YFSETQ.

V gene TRBV9 combines with J gene TRBJ1-6; no reliable D call. V lost 0 bases and J lost 7, with 14 bases in between. The CDR3 runs to 16 residues. Germline CDR1 and CDR2: SGDLS and YYNGEE. CDR3 loop: CASSVDPRGLNSPLHF. For the CDR3, the DNA is TGTGCCAGCAGCGTAGACCCGCGGGGATTGAATTCACCCCTCCACTTT.

The gene calls are TRBV6-5 and TRBJ1-6; 7 bases are a match to TRBD1. The germline V gene has CDR1 MNHEY and CDR2 SVGAGI. The length of the CDR3 is 15 residues. V trimming: 6 bases; J trimming: 2 bases; junction bases outside the gene matches: 4. CDR3 sequence (DNA): TGTGCCAGCAGCCCCAGGGGGACCTATAATTCACCCCTCCACTTT. The encoded protein is CASSPRGTYNSPLHF.

This clone was picked up a small number of times. V is TRBV6-5 and J is TRBJ1-1; no firm D call. CDR1 is MNHEY, CDR2 SVGAGI, per germline. The CDR3 has 14 amino acids. V shed 5 bases and J shed 5 bases, with 15 bases lying between them. For the CDR3, the DNA is TGTGCCAGCAGTCATAACCCTACGGGAACTGAAGCTTTCTTT. This gives the protein CASSHNPTGTEAFF.

This chain joins TRBV19 and TRBJ1-4; 7 bases map to TRBD1. The CDR3 has 15 residues. Germline assignment: CDR1 LNHDA and CDR2 SQIVND (reference sequence). Germline trimming cut 4 bases from V and 5 bases from J; bases unmatched to any gene: 7. The CDR3 bases are TGTGCCAGTAGTACCCTCGGGACAGACAATGAAAAACTGTTTTTT. This codes for CASSTLGTDNEKLFF. Variable domain in full (rest from reference TRBV19 and TRBJ1-4): DGGITQSPKYLFRKEGQNVTLSCEQNLNHDAMYWYRQDPGQGLRLIYYSQIVNDFQKGDIAEGYSVSREKKESFPLTVTSAQKNPTAFYLCASSTLGTDNEKLFFGSGTQLSVL.

The rearrangement joins TRBV27 to TRBJ2-5; 14 nucleotides match TRBD2. The V and J ends lost 5 bases and 3 bases, in that order; junction bases with no gene match: 5. Germline V gene lookup returns CDR1 MNHEY and CDR2 SMNVEV (reference sequence). The CDR3 covers 16 residues. CDR3 sequence: CASSPGTSGSEETQYF. CDR3 DNA: TGTGCCAGCAGTCCCGGGACTAGCGGGAGCGAAGAGACCCAGTACTTC.

V and J are TRBV5-1 and TRBJ2-1; TRBD2 agrees at 9 bases. Trimming took 4 bases from V and 6 from J; bases not matched to a gene: 8. Germline values: CDR1 SGHRS, CDR2 YFSETQ. This CDR3 contains 15 residues. Written as DNA, the CDR3 is TGCGCCAGCAGCATTGCGGGAGGGCCGGGCAATGAGCAGTTCTTC. Its translation is CASSIAGGPGNEQFF.

Details on this clone: One end of the junction is discordant with germline, which a read error may explain. The chain has TRBV7-7 and TRBJ2-1; D might be TRBD2 (5 bases). The CDR3 length is 16 residues. The germline V gene encodes CDR1 SSHAT and CDR2 FNYEAQ (reference sequence). CDR3 coding DNA: TGTGCTAGCAGCCCCCTGACTATGGCAAATCCCAATGAGCAGTTCTTC. Protein sequence: CASSPLTMANPNEQFF. Together with reference TRBV7-7 and TRBJ2-1, the CDR3 gives the full variable domain: GAGVSQSPRYKVTKRGQDVTLRCDPISSHATLYWYQQALGQGPEFLTYFNYEAQPDKSGLPSDRFSAERPEGSISTLTIQRTEQRDSAMYRCASSPLTMANPNEQFFGPGTRLTVL.

This rearrangement joins TRBV2 to TRBJ2-7, with 10 bases lining up with TRBD1. Looked up from germline, CDR1 is SNHLY and CDR2 is FYNNEI. The CDR3 length is 14 residues. J was trimmed by 4 bases and V by 6 bases; bases with no gene match: 6. The CDR3 nucleotides read TGTGCCAGCAGGAGCCGGACAGGGGGGTACGAGCAGTACTTC. Translating gives CASRSRTGGYEQYF.

The chain couples TRBV5-4 to TRBJ2-7, with 7 bases lining up with TRBD2. The length of the CDR3 is 14 residues. In germline, CDR1 is SGHNT, CDR2 YYREEE (reference sequence). V lost 2 bases and J lost 4; bases outside the gene matches: 6. For the CDR3, the DNA is TGTGCCAGCAGCTTTCCCGGGAGGTATTACGAGCAGTACTTC. Translation gives CASSFPGRYYEQYF.

This chain links TRBV5-1 with TRBJ2-2; TRBD2 agrees at 9 bases. CDR3 length: 16 amino acids. Trimming removed 0 bases from V and 4 bases from J; junction bases left unmatched: 4. Germline values: CDR1 SGHRS, CDR2 YFSETQ. The CDR3 loop reads CASSLDSGRITGELFF. DNA for the CDR3: TGCGCCAGCAGCTTGGACAGCGGGAGGATCACCGGGGAGCTGTTTTTT.

The rearrangement links TRBV12-2 to TRBJ1-2; the table's TRBD1 call for D was not verified on the DNA. TRBV12-2 is classified as a pseudogene. The CDR3 totals 13 residues. The CDR3 sequence: CASRRTVIYGYTF. The DNA for the CDR3 is TGTGCAAGTCGCCGGACAGTGATTTATGGCTACACCTTC.

The rearrangement links TRBV23-1 to TRBJ2-1, with TRBD2 matching over 12 bases. TRBV23-1 is an ORF; its function is uncertain. The CDR3 spans 13 residues. The V segment lost 4 bases and the J segment 9 bases; nucleotides outside the gene matches: 1. CDR3 in amino acids: CASSRGLAGEQFF. CDR3 nucleotide sequence: TGCGCCAGCAGTCGGGGACTAGCGGGTGAGCAGTTCTTC.

This clone occurred once. J is TRBJ1-2 and V is TRBV6-1, with 7 positions matching TRBD1. V was pared by 6 bases and J by 4 bases, with 2 bases of the junction left unmatched. Germline loops: CDR1 MNHNS, CDR2 SASEGT. This CDR3 is 12 amino acids long. The CDR3 nucleotides are TGTGCCAGCAGCGGGGACAGCTATGGCTACACCTTC. This gives the protein CASSGDSYGYTF.

The V gene is TRBV2, the J gene TRBJ2-3; TRBD2 aligns across 8 bases. V was clipped by 8 bases and J by 1 base; unmatched bases: 5. The CDR3 totals 14 residues. The germline gives CDR1 SNHLY, CDR2 FYNNEI. CDR3 sequence (DNA): TGTGCCAGCCAGGAGACTAGCGGCACAGATACGCAGTATTTT. Amino acid sequence: CASQETSGTDTQYF.

This chain joins TRBV7-2 and TRBJ2-3, with D perhaps matching TRBD2 (7 bases). CDR1 SGHTA and CDR2 FQGNSA come from the germline V gene. V gave up 7 bases and J gave up 2 bases, with 22 bases separating them. CDR3 length: 17 amino acids. As DNA, the CDR3 is TGTGCCAGCACCTTCAGGTCTGGCGGGGGCCCCACAGATACGCAGTATTTT. Protein product: CASTFRSGGGPTDTQYF.

The gene calls are TRBV28 and TRBJ1-3; TRBD1 aligns across 7 bases. The CDR3 totals 19 residues. Per germline, CDR1 MDHEN and CDR2 SYDVKM. V was clipped by 3 bases and J by 0 bases; unmatched bases: 14. The CDR3 sequence: CASSFSRDSPPLSGNTIYF. CDR3 DNA sequence: TGTGCCAGCAGTTTTTCCCGGGACAGCCCCCCTCTCTCTGGAAACACCATATATTTT.

The chain is built from TRBV7-6 and TRBJ2-3, with a tentative D call TRBD1 (6 bases). The CDR3 is 17 residues long. V was pared by 5 bases and J by 3 bases, with 21 bases between. Per the germline V gene, CDR1 is SGHVS and CDR2 is FNYEAQ. The CDR3 DNA sequence: TGTGCCAGCAGCCTTAGGCCGAACCAGGGGTCAACAGATACGCAGTATTTT. Translating it yields CASSLRPNQGSTDTQYF.

The chain recombines TRBV28 with TRBJ2-1; 12 bases match TRBD2. The CDR3 totals 13 residues. Germline V lookup: CDR1 MDHEN, CDR2 SYDVKM. The V and J ends lost 7 bases and 10 bases, in that order; junction bases with no gene match: 5. The CDR3 loop reads CASIRTSGNEQFF. CDR3 DNA: TGTGCCAGCATCAGGACTAGCGGGAACGAGCAGTTCTTC.

This clone was seen once. The gene calls are TRBV6-5 and TRBJ2-1; D perhaps matches TRBD2 (5 bases). In germline, CDR1 is MNHEY, CDR2 SVGAGI. V was trimmed by 5 bases and J by 5 bases, leaving 16 bases between them. The CDR3 runs 15 residues. The DNA of the CDR3 is TGTGCCAGCAGTCCACCCCGGTCAGCGGACAATGAGCAGTTCTTC. As protein: CASSPPRSADNEQFF.

This chain connects TRBV7-9 to TRBJ2-3; TRBD1 aligns across 7 bases. The CDR3 length is 16 residues. J gave up 4 bases and V 5 bases, and 12 bases lay outside the gene matches. Germline lookup yields CDR1 SEHNR and CDR2 FQNEAQ (reference sequence). The CDR3 nucleotides read TGTGCCAGCAGCCCTGACAGGGTCTTTGGCGCAGATACGCAGTATTTT. It specifies CASSPDRVFGADTQYF.

The V call is TRBV7-9, the J call TRBJ2-2; the match to TRBD2 covers 11 bases. Germline V gene sequence: CDR1 SEHNR, CDR2 FQNEAQ (reference sequence). After removal of 8 bases from V and 1 base from J, the junction contained 12 bases not matched to a gene. This CDR3 spans 18 amino acids. The CDR3 coding sequence is TGTGCCAGCCACTCGGCTAGCGGGAGGCTCCGGAACACCGGGGAGCTGTTTTTT. Its protein product is CASHSASGRLRNTGELFF. Supplemented by reference TRBV7-9 and TRBJ2-2, the full variable domain reads DTGVSQNPRHKITKRGQNVTFRCDPISEHNRLYWYRQTLGQGPEFLTYFQNEAQLEKSRLLSDRFSAERPKGSFSTLEIQRTEQGDSAMYLCASHSASGRLRNTGELFFGEGSRLTVL.

The CDR3 DNA reads as TGTGCCATCATGAGGACAGGAGCTAACTATGGCTACACCTTC. This encodes CAIMRTGANYGYTF. The genes are TRBV10-3 and TRBJ1-2; 7 positions agree with TRBD1. CDR1 and CDR2 (germline): ENHRY, SYGVKD. The CDR3 consists of 14 residues. The junction had 5 bases not matched to a gene; V was cut back by 7 bases and J by 0 bases.

The chain's CDR3 is CASRTSGGAFF. DNA of the CDR3: TGTGCCAGCAGAACTAGCGGGGGAGCTTTCTTT. The chain joins TRBV2 to TRBJ1-1; maybe TRBD1 (5 bases). CDR1 is SNHLY, CDR2 FYNNEI, per germline. Deletions cut 6 bases from V and 10 bases from J, with 12 bases between. This CDR3 comprises 11 residues.